The next 28 T cell receptor beta chains were all read from a single sample in a study of T cell changes during pregnancy in multiple sclerosis. The data were produced by immunoSEQ multiplex PCR, yet TCRdb's version contains in-frame clones alone and is incomplete. Of tens of thousands of clones in the sample, 90% are singletons; the top ten hold approximately 0.6%. The starting material was CD4+ T cells from peripheral blood mononuclear cells, obtained in the first trimester of pregnancy. These receptors came from a female donor with multiple sclerosis, enrolled in a pregnancy study.

The chain's CDR3 is CASSESATGDQPQHF. CDR3 bases: TGTGCCAGCAGTGAATCCGCTACAGGGGACCAGCCCCAGCATTTT. This rearrangement joins TRBV2 to TRBJ1-5, with 7 positions matching TRBD1. This CDR3 comprises 15 residues. In germline, CDR1 is SNHLY, CDR2 FYNNEI. Germline trimming cut 2 bases from V and 7 bases from J; bases unmatched to any gene: 8. The whole variable domain, filled in from reference TRBV2 and TRBJ1-5, reads EPEVTQTPSHQVTQMGQEVILRCVPISNHLYFYWYRQILGQKVEFLVSFYNNEISEKSEIFDDQFSVERPDGSNFTLKIRSTKLEDSAMYFCASSESATGDQPQHFGDGTRLSIL.

This chain links TRBV5-5 with TRBJ1-1; a possible D gene is TRBD1 (6 bases). Germline V CDR1 and CDR2: SGHKS, YYEKEE (reference sequence). CDR3 length equals 15 residues. With 2 bases removed from V and 1 base from J, the gap between germline ends came to 12 bases. The CDR3 is CASSFGQGRNTEAFF. The DNA for the CDR3 is TGTGCCAGCAGCTTCGGTCAGGGGAGGAACACTGAAGCTTTCTTT.

This sequence joins TRBV6-1 and TRBJ1-3; D is uncertain. V was cut by 10 bases and J by 0 bases, with 13 bases left in between. From germline, CDR1 is MNHNS and CDR2 SASEGT. The CDR3 is made up of 14 amino acids. In DNA form, the CDR3 reads TGTGCCACCTCACAGACCCTCTCTGGAAACACCATATATTTT. Protein: CATSQTLSGNTIYF.

V is TRBV5-6 and J is TRBJ1-5; no firm D call. The CDR3 has 13 amino acids. V gave up 4 bases and J gave up 5 bases, with 10 bases separating them. Germline V gives CDR1 SGHDT, CDR2 YYEEEE. The CDR3 bases are TGTGCCAGCAGCCCGGGGAGAGATCAGCCCCAGCATTTT. This translates into CASSPGRDQPQHF.

The chain has TRBV29-1 and TRBJ2-5; D is unresolved. V lost 5 bases to trimming and J lost 1 base, with 11 bases between them. Germline CDR1 SQVTM, CDR2 ANQGSEA. The CDR3 covers 13 residues. The CDR3, as DNA: TGCAGCGTTTCCAAACACATCCAAGAGACCCAGTACTTC. Translated: CSVSKHIQETQYF.

The rearrangement joins TRBV16 to TRBJ2-7, with unresolved D. Per germline, CDR1 KGHSY and CDR2 FQNENV. CDR3 length: 11 residues. The germline V and J ends were trimmed by 4 bases and 3 bases, with 4 bases remaining between them. This CDR3 is CASSPHYEQYF. The CDR3 DNA is TGTGCCAGCAGCCCACACTACGAGCAGTACTTC.

The CDR3 coding sequence is TGTGCCAGCAGCTTAGGTTCGAGGGTCTCTGGGGCCAACGTCCTGACTTTC. As protein: CASSLGSRVSGANVLTF. The V gene is TRBV11-2, the J gene TRBJ2-6; D possibly corresponds to TRBD2 (5 bases). The CDR3 loop spans 17 amino acids. V lost 1 base, J lost 0 bases, and 10 bases lay in between. Germline CDR1 and CDR2: SGHAT and FQNNGV.

The chain carries TRBV7-3 and TRBJ1-1; no clear D gene. Trimming pared 5 bases from V and 1 base from J, leaving 11 bases between. Germline V gene sequence: CDR1 SGHTA, CDR2 FQGTGA. The CDR3 runs 14 residues. The CDR3 loop is CASSPNPGNTEAFF. Here the CDR3 DNA reads TGTGCCAGCAGCCCCAACCCGGGGAACACTGAAGCTTTCTTT.

J is TRBJ1-4 and V is TRBV28; possible D gene TRBD1, 5 bases. CDR3 length equals 14 residues. The germline CDR1 and CDR2 sequences are MDHEN and SYDVKM. V was cut by 3 bases and J by 7 bases, with 12 bases left in between. The CDR3 DNA reads as TGTGCCAGCAGTTTGGGGGGGGTGTTTGAAAAACTGTTTTTT. Amino acid sequence: CASSLGGVFEKLFF.

The V and J genes are TRBV5-4 and TRBJ2-3; TRBD2 matches at 7 bases. Germline V gene sequence: CDR1 SGHNT, CDR2 YYREEE (reference sequence). V lost 2 bases, J lost 8 bases, and 14 bases stayed unmatched. This CDR3 region has 16 residues. The CDR3 loop reads CASSFSSGAHLGTQYF. In DNA, the CDR3 is TGTGCCAGCAGCTTTTCAAGCGGGGCACACCTAGGTACGCAGTATTTT.

The chain is built from TRBV7-9 and TRBJ2-7; no clear D gene. The germline V and J ends were trimmed by 2 bases and 1 base, with 12 bases remaining between them. In germline, CDR1 is SEHNR, CDR2 FQNEAQ (reference sequence). This CDR3 comprises 15 residues. This CDR3 reads CASSLLGGGSYEQYF. Written as DNA, the CDR3 is TGTGCCAGCAGCTTACTAGGCGGTGGGTCCTACGAGCAGTACTTC.

This chain connects TRBV7-9 to TRBJ2-5; D unclear. Trimming pared 5 bases from V and 3 bases from J, leaving 4 bases between. Germline V lookup: CDR1 SEHNR, CDR2 FQNEAQ (reference sequence). The CDR3 extends over 11 amino acids. The CDR3 loop reads CASSAKETQYF. The CDR3 region has the DNA TGTGCCAGCAGCGCGAAAGAGACCCAGTACTTC.

The V call is TRBV6-1, the J call TRBJ2-2, with D perhaps TRBD1 (5 bases). V lost 7 bases and J lost 5, with 14 bases in between. The CDR3 covers 14 residues. The V gene's germline CDR1 is MNHNS and CDR2 SASEGT. The CDR3 coding sequence is TGTGCCAGCACGACCAGGGAATCGACCGGGGAGCTGTTTTTT. This gives the protein CASTTRESTGELFF.

This clone was detected only once. The chain uses TRBV6-1 and TRBJ2-3; the D gene is possibly TRBD2 (5 bases). This CDR3 has 15 amino acids. The V gene lost 4 bases and the J gene lost 0 bases, with 11 bases spanning the gap. Per the germline V gene, CDR1 is MNHNS and CDR2 is SASEGT. In nucleotides, the CDR3 is TGTGCCAGCAGTGCGCTAGCAGGAAGCACAGATACGCAGTATTTT. Translating it yields CASSALAGSTDTQYF.

V usage is TRBV7-9 and J usage is TRBJ2-7, with D tentatively TRBD1 (5 bases). V was cut by 5 bases and J by 6 bases, with 20 bases left in between. In germline, CDR1 is SEHNR, CDR2 FQNEAQ (reference sequence). The CDR3 contains 15 residues. This chain's CDR3 is CASSIMQGTYVEQYF. The CDR3 region has the DNA TGTGCCAGCAGCATCATGCAGGGAACCTACGTCGAGCAGTACTTC.

This chain links TRBV7-2 with TRBJ1-3; 7 bases are shared with TRBD1. The CDR3 runs 14 residues. J was trimmed by 4 bases and V by 5 bases; bases with no gene match: 5. Germline V lookup: CDR1 SGHTA, CDR2 FQGNSA. The CDR3 sequence is CASSTRQGGNTIYF. CDR3 coding DNA: TGTGCCAGCAGCACCCGACAGGGCGGAAACACCATATATTTT.

V is TRBV19 and J is TRBJ1-4; D remains ambiguous. CDR1 is LNHDA and CDR2 is SQIVND in the germline V gene (reference sequence). V was clipped by 4 bases and J by 7 bases, with 10 bases between them. The CDR3 length is 13 residues. DNA of the CDR3: TGTGCCAGTAGTAACTTGATACCTGAAAAACTGTTTTTT. It yields the protein CASSNLIPEKLFF.

The chain combines TRBV9 with TRBJ1-1; 9 positions match TRBD1. V lost 3 bases to trimming and J lost 1 base; unmatched junction nucleotides: 10. Per the germline V gene, CDR1 is SGDLS and CDR2 is YYNGEE. CDR3 size: 17 residues. The chain's CDR3 is CASSEGTGNDWNTEAFF. CDR3 nucleotide sequence: TGTGCCAGCAGCGAGGGGACAGGGAACGACTGGAACACTGAAGCTTTCTTT.

This clone has just one count. The chain recombines TRBV2 with TRBJ2-7, with D hard to call. The CDR3 is 12 amino acids. From germline, CDR1 is SNHLY and CDR2 FYNNEI. The V end lost 3 bases, the J end lost 1 base, and 4 bases lay between the germline ends. CDR3 DNA sequence: TGTGCCAGCAGTGATAGTTCCTACGAGCAGTACTTC. Protein sequence: CASSDSSYEQYF. Full variable domain (remainder filled in from reference TRBV2 and TRBJ2-7): EPEVTQTPSHQVTQMGQEVILRCVPISNHLYFYWYRQILGQKVEFLVSFYNNEISEKSEIFDDQFSVERPDGSNFTLKIRSTKLEDSAMYFCASSDSSYEQYFGPGTRLTVT.

The CDR3, as DNA: TGTGCCTGGGGGCCGGGACAGATAATCACAGATACGCAGTATTTT. This sequence encodes CAWGPGQIITDTQYF. V is TRBV30 and J is TRBJ2-3, with 7 bases aligning to TRBD1. CDR3 length equals 15 residues. Per the germline V gene, CDR1 is GTSNPN and CDR2 is SVGIG (reference sequence). Trimming at V came to 5 bases and at J to 2 bases, leaving 10 bases not matched to a gene. The complete variable domain, with remaining parts taken from reference TRBV30 and TRBJ2-3, reads SQTIHQWPATLVQPVGSPLSLECTVEGTSNPNLYWYRQAAGRGLQLLFYSVGIGQISSEVPQNLSASRPQDRQFILSSKKLLLSDSGFYLCAWGPGQIITDTQYFGPGTRLTVL.

The chain joins TRBV14 to TRBJ2-2; TRBD2 might be the D (6 bases). Trimming cost V 4 bases and J 4 bases, with 10 bases left between them. This CDR3 is built from 14 residues. Germline V gene sequence: CDR1 SGHDN, CDR2 FVKESK. The CDR3: CASSPTGGTGELFF. CDR3 coding DNA: TGTGCCAGCAGCCCGACCGGGGGCACCGGGGAGCTGTTTTTT.

The chain links TRBV4-1 to TRBJ2-5; 11 positions match TRBD1. V was clipped by 1 base and J by 2 bases; unmatched bases: 6. From germline, CDR1 is MGHRA and CDR2 YSYEKL. This CDR3 contains 17 residues. The CDR3 reads CASSQAWTGGEQETQYF. The CDR3 DNA reads as TGCGCCAGCAGCCAAGCCTGGACAGGGGGCGAACAAGAGACCCAGTACTTC.

The chain carries TRBV5-1 and TRBJ2-7, with 10 bases lining up with TRBD1. Germline CDR1 and CDR2: SGHRS and YFSETQ. The junction had 3 bases not matched to a gene; V was cut back by 3 bases and J by 3 bases. The CDR3 spans 14 residues. This chain's CDR3 is CASSWDRGDYEQYF. The CDR3 bases are TGCGCCAGCAGCTGGGACAGGGGCGACTACGAGCAGTACTTC.

The chain uses TRBV25-1 and TRBJ1-1; weak D call: TRBD1 (6 bases). The germline gives CDR1 MGHDK, CDR2 SYGVNS. Trimming pared 6 bases from V and 8 bases from J, leaving 16 bases between. This CDR3 region has 13 residues. For the CDR3, the DNA is TGTGCCAGCAGGGGACATTCTCCAGTCGAAGCTTTCTTT. Translation: CASRGHSPVEAFF.

V and J are TRBV6-5 and TRBJ1-2; a weak D match, TRBD1 (5 bases). The V gene lost 0 bases and the J gene lost 4 bases, with 15 bases spanning the gap. CDR1 MNHEY and CDR2 SVGAGI come from the germline V gene. The CDR3 runs to 16 residues. The CDR3 spells CASSYSNLGLGYGYTF. The CDR3 DNA is TGTGCCAGCAGTTACTCGAACCTGGGGCTTGGCTATGGCTACACCTTC.

The chain links TRBV4-3 to TRBJ1-5; D ambiguous. The V end was cut by 0 bases, the J end by 3 bases, with 9 bases between. The CDR3 sequence is 15 residues long. Germline assignment: CDR1 LGHNA and CDR2 YSLEER. This chain's CDR3 is CASSQDVSNNQPQHF. The CDR3 coding sequence is TGCGCCAGCAGCCAAGATGTCAGTAACAATCAGCCCCAGCATTTT.

The chain uses TRBV10-3 and TRBJ2-3; 10 bases fit TRBD2. CDR1 ENHRY and CDR2 SYGVKD come from the germline V gene. The CDR3 length is 16 residues. The J segment lost 3 bases and the V segment lost 0 bases, leaving 3 bases of the junction unmatched. This CDR3 reads CAISESGGLATDTQYF. The DNA for the CDR3 is TGTGCCATCAGTGAGTCGGGGGGACTAGCGACAGATACGCAGTATTTT.

The CDR3 loop reads CASIPTDRTREQYF. Written as DNA, the CDR3 is TGTGCCAGCATTCCCACCGACAGAACGCGGGAGCAGTACTTC. The rearrangement joins TRBV28 to TRBJ2-7; a weak D match, TRBD1 (5 bases). Germline V gene lookup returns CDR1 MDHEN and CDR2 SYDVKM. Trimming took off 7 bases at V and 7 bases at J, with 20 bases between the two ends. The CDR3 is 14 residues long.